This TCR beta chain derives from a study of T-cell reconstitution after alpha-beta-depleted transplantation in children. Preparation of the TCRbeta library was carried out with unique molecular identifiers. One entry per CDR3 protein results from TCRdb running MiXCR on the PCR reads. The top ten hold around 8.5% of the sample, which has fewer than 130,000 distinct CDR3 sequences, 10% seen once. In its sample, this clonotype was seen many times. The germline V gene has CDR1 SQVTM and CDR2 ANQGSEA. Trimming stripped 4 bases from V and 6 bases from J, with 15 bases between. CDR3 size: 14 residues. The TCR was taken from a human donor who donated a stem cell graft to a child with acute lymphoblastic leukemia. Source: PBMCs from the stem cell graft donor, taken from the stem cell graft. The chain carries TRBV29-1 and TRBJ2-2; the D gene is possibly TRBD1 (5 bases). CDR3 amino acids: CSVAVVGLPGELFF. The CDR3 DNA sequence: TGCAGCGTTGCGGTAGTGGGGCTCCCCGGGGAGCTGTTTTTT.